Shown below are 17 T cell receptor beta chains from a single sample sequenced in a study of monozygotic twins with inflammatory bowel disease. TCRdb reprocessed the 5' RACE reads and reports one entry per CDR3 protein, with no DNA. In all, the sample yields under 200,000 distinct CDR3 sequences. Sequencing was carried out using blood. Receptors were obtained from a human donor with ulcerative colitis or Crohn's disease, or a healthy co-twin of an affected twin (not recorded which).

The rearrangement uses TRBV7-9 and TRBJ2-7; TCRdb returns TRBD1, unconfirmable since there is no DNA. Germline V CDR1 and CDR2: SEHNR, FQNEAQ (reference sequence). CDR3 length: 15 residues. The CDR3 protein is CASSSQDRGLYEQYF.

The genes are TRBV6-6 and TRBJ1-5; TCRdb reports TRBD1, a call that lacks DNA to check it against. The germline CDR1 and CDR2 sequences are MNHNY and SVGAGI (reference sequence). The CDR3 extends over 13 amino acids. This CDR3 is CASSRGFGQPQHF.

The chain links TRBV20-1 to TRBJ2-7; TCRdb's D gene call, TRBD1, goes unchecked for lack of DNA. The CDR3 runs 15 residues. Germline values: CDR1 DFQATT, CDR2 SNEGSKA (reference sequence). The CDR3 sequence is CSARDRRTSSYEQYF.

The CDR3 here is CASSIAGRVGTEAFF. This chain links TRBV5-1 with TRBJ1-1. The V gene's germline CDR1 is SGHRS and CDR2 YFSETQ. CDR3 length: 15 amino acids.

The V and J genes are TRBV7-9 and TRBJ2-5; with no DNA, the TCRdb D assignment of TRBD2 cannot be verified. The CDR3 consists of 14 residues. Germline loops: CDR1 SEHNR, CDR2 FQNEAQ (reference sequence). The CDR3: CASNDRGLQETQYF.

V and J are TRBV5-1 and TRBJ1-3. The CDR3 loop spans 16 amino acids. Germline V gene sequence: CDR1 SGHRS, CDR2 YFSETQ. Here the CDR3 reads CASSLAAGSSGNTTYF.

V and J are TRBV7-9 and TRBJ2-3; TCRdb's assignment of TRBD1 cannot be checked, as there is no DNA. This CDR3 has 15 amino acids. Germline loops: CDR1 SEHNR, CDR2 FQNEAQ (reference sequence). The CDR3 is CAIPLGPGSTDTQYF.

This chain connects TRBV14 to TRBJ2-3. The CDR3 totals 16 residues. Germline V gene sequence: CDR1 SGHDN, CDR2 FVKESK. This CDR3 is CASSQRLAQSTDTQYF.

The J gene is TRBJ1-4, the V gene TRBV5-1. Germline V gene sequence: CDR1 SGHRS, CDR2 YFSETQ. The CDR3 runs 14 residues. Here the CDR3 reads CASSLEATNEKLFF.

This chain links TRBV18 with TRBJ2-5. There are 15 residues in the CDR3. The germline V gene has CDR1 KGHSH and CDR2 LQKENI. CDR3 loop: CASSRAGIGQETQYF.

The chain joins TRBV7-8 to TRBJ2-7; TCRdb's D call, TRBD1, is unchecked because there is no DNA. The CDR3 is made up of 15 amino acids. Germline loops: CDR1 SGHVS, CDR2 FQNEAQ. The CDR3 sequence: CASSYTGSPLYEQYF. The full variable domain, its missing parts supplied by reference TRBV7-8 and TRBJ2-7, is GAGVSQSPRYKVAKRGQDVALRCDPISGHVSLFWYQQALGQGPEFLTYFQNEAQLDKSGLPSDRFFAERPEGSVSTLKIQRTQQEDSAVYLCASSYTGSPLYEQYFGPGTRLTVT.

The chain links TRBV9 to TRBJ2-5; the D gene TCRdb calls, TRBD1, cannot be checked with no DNA. CDR1 SGDLS and CDR2 YYNGEE come from the germline V gene. This CDR3 is built from 14 residues. CDR3 residues: CASSVGKGRETQYF.

The chain uses TRBV6-6 and TRBJ2-1; TCRdb designates TRBD1, a call that cannot be tested without DNA. Per the germline V gene, CDR1 is MNHNY and CDR2 is SVGAGI (reference sequence). This CDR3 has 11 amino acids. CDR3 residues: CASTPGSEQFF.

The CDR3 protein is CASSHSEASTGGLVGLNHEQYF. The chain carries TRBV5-6 and TRBJ2-7; TCRdb's D call, TRBD1, is unchecked because there is no DNA. The CDR3 has 22 amino acids. Germline lookup yields CDR1 SGHDT and CDR2 YYEEEE.

This chain connects TRBV20-1 to TRBJ2-7; with no DNA, the TCRdb D assignment of TRBD2 cannot be verified. Germline assignment: CDR1 DFQATT and CDR2 SNEGSKA (reference sequence). The CDR3 spans 14 residues. The CDR3 loop reads CSASPDGPPHEQYF.

V usage is TRBV7-8 and J usage is TRBJ2-2; no DNA is available, so the TRBD1 call from TCRdb remains unchecked. Germline V CDR1 and CDR2: SGHVS, FQNEAQ. This CDR3 contains 18 residues. The CDR3 is CASSLAGGGPHLTGELFF.

V gene TRBV12-3 or TRBV12-4 combines with J gene TRBJ1-6. There are 13 residues in the CDR3. This CDR3 is CAASSSYNSPLHF.